This T cell receptor (beta chain) was captured by sequencing in a study of regulatory T cells in long-lasting Graves disease. Time point in this sample: newly diagnosed GD, antithyroid drugs for less than 3 months. From RNA extracted from PBMCs, the TCR library was made. V shed 5 bases and J 7 bases; nucleotides not matched to a gene: 8. Germline values: CDR1 MNHEY, CDR2 SMNVEV (reference sequence). The CDR3 has 14 amino acids. Through Arm-PCR of CDR3 regions and iRepertoire HTBI primers, TCR beta libraries were built. TCRdb re-called the multiplex PCR reads through MiXCR, storing one row per CDR3 protein. Of under 700,000 distinct CDR3 sequences detected, about 15% appear once; the ten largest clones hold roughly 25%. This sample also appeared in a second study, on T cells in Graves' hyperthyroidism and ophthalmopathy.

Sequencing used peripheral blood mononuclear cells (PBMCs), obtained at new diagnosis, from a patient treated with antithyroid drugs. This receptor was obtained from a woman aged 35-65 years with Graves disease. The chain combines TRBV27 with TRBJ1-2, with 9 bases fitting TRBD1. Here the CDR3 reads CASSVTGGTFGYTF. The CDR3 DNA follows: TGTGCCAGCAGTGTGACAGGGGGAACGTTTGGCTACACCTTC.